The subject of this entry is one TCR beta chain. Its antigen is still unknown. Treatment here: roughly 18 received Ad26.COV2.S at low or high dose, single or two shots; 5 received placebo; per-sample allocation not given. All samples were drawn on day 63, counting from the first vaccine or placebo injection. The data were obtained in a study of Ad26.COV2.S vaccination and SARS-CoV-2 variants. V was trimmed by 4 bases and J by 3 bases, leaving 16 bases between them. This CDR3 has 15 amino acids. In germline, CDR1 is LNHDA, CDR2 SQIVND (reference sequence). The repertoire was sequenced with immunoSEQ multiplex PCR; TCRdb's copy has only in-frame clones and lacks some. The sample contains some 420,000 clones, 70% to 90% of which appear only once. Study results and caveats: Recipients of vaccine and of placebo showed similar breadth of their non-spike TCR repertoires. Vaccinees reportedly had broad spike-specific CD8+ and CD4+ T cell responses.

Sequenced here: peripheral blood, sampled in a trial of Ad26.COV2.S vaccine versus placebo. This sequence was found in a person between 18 and 65 years old who received the Ad26.COV2.S COVID-19 vaccine or a placebo. The chain recombines TRBV19 with TRBJ2-7; D tentatively fits TRBD1 or TRBD2 (6 bases each). CDR3 bases: TGTGCCAGTAGTAACCCCCGGGGGCCCAACTACGAGCAGTACTTC. Its translation is CASSNPRGPNYEQYF.